This paragraph covers one TCR beta chain sequence. The target antigen is unknown. This specimen comes from a study of shared clonotypes between healthy human individuals. At the level of the study: A couple of female and a few male donors aged 18 to 49 were enrolled.

The study, taken as a whole, reports: The genetic and exposure-history diversity represented was limited by few donors. Among donors, the sharing of clonotypes was expected to be influenced by sequencing depth.

This CDR3 region has 14 residues. The ends were cut back, 4 bases at V and 0 bases at J, with 10 bases in the middle. Germline lookup yields CDR1 SNHLY and CDR2 FYNNEI. TCRdb's table, derived via immunoSEQ multiplex PCR, lists solely in-frame clones and lacks some. The sample lists fewer than 3 million clones, roughly 90% seen once, with 0.37% in the top ten. Source material: naive CD4+ T cells from PBMCs. As for subset: CD45RA+ positively selected. This TCR was sampled from a man younger than 35 in good health. Some clones in this sample may be carry-over from other donors' samples. V gene TRBV2 combines with J gene TRBJ2-7; tentatively, D is TRBD2 (5 bases). As DNA, the CDR3 is TGTGCCAGCAGTGTACCTAGCTACTCCTACGAGCAGTACTTC. Its translation is CASSVPSYSYEQYF. Supplemented by reference TRBV2 and TRBJ2-7, the full variable domain reads EPEVTQTPSHQVTQMGQEVILRCVPISNHLYFYWYRQILGQKVEFLVSFYNNEISEKSEIFDDQFSVERPDGSNFTLKIRSTKLEDSAMYFCASSVPSYSYEQYFGPGTRLTVT.